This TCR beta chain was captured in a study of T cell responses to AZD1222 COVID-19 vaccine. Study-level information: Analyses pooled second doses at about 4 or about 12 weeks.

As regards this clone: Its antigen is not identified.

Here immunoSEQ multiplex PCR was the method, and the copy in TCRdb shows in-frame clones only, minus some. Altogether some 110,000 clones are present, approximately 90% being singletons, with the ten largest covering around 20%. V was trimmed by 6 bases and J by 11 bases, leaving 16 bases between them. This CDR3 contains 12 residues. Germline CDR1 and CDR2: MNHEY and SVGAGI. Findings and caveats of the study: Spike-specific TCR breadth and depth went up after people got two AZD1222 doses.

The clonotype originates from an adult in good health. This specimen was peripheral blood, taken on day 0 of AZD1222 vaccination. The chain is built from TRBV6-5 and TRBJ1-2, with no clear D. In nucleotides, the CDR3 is TGTGCCAGCAGCCCCCCCTCAGAGCCTTACACCTTC. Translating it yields CASSPPSEPYTF.